A single TCR beta chain is shown here with its context. Antigen unknown. The entry originates in a study of T cell responses to AZD1222 COVID-19 vaccine. General observations from the study: Clonal diversity may have been underestimated in mostly white British donors. Nearly half of spike-specific TCRs reportedly target variant regions that are unmutated in the B.1.351 and B.1.1.7 variants. With dominance at 160-218 and 743-854, vaccine-associated CD4 TCRs spanned spike.

Libraries were prepared by immunoSEQ multiplex PCR; TCRdb keeps only in-frame clonotypes and omits some of them. Of roughly 130,000 clones listed, about 88% are singletons. The CDR3 runs to 11 residues. V was shortened by 8 bases and J by 8 bases, with 10 bases between the two germline ends. The chain links TRBV12-3 or TRBV12-4 to TRBJ1-5, with D possibly TRBD1 on 5 matching bases. This sequence originates from an adult in good health. This specimen consisted of peripheral blood, obtained on day 0 of MenACWY control vaccination. CDR3 sequence: CASGGMKPQHF. CDR3 nucleotide sequence: TGTGCCAGCGGGGGGATGAAGCCCCAGCATTTT.